The clone carrying this T cell receptor (beta chain) was seen once. No antigen is known for it. This record comes from a study of cytomegalovirus exposure and HLA in healthy donors. Trimming left V 3 bases short and J 4 bases short, with 15 bases between. The CDR3 loop spans 15 amino acids. CDR1 is LGHNT and CDR2 is FRNRAP in the germline V gene. PCR involved 60 Vbeta and 13 Jbeta primers. Authors' methods: An analysis performed later counted 72 million or so unique TCR beta chains (roughly 9.9 million of them shared). Using immunoSEQ multiplex PCR, the repertoire was profiled, and TCRdb retains in-frame clones only, with some absent. That table gives V, J and clone size, and the DNA gave D and trimming. The table has 210,000 or so clones, just under 85% seen once. Study results and caveats: The listing of 150 to 200 TCR beta chains classed them as cytomegalovirus-associated. As a later analysis showed, a missense DCLRE1C variant was linked to trimming of TCR beta V- and J-genes. Several of the most significant clusters appeared linked to common viral pathogens, based on a later analysis.

Input material: PBMCs. This chain links TRBV12-5 with TRBJ1-2; D is possibly TRBD1 (6 bases). The clonotype comes from a woman aged 40 to 49 in good health and CMV-seronegative. The CDR3 here is CASGFETGRLYGYTF. CDR3 sequence (DNA): TGTGCTAGTGGTTTTGAGACAGGTCGCCTCTATGGCTACACCTTC.